Presented here are 19 T cell receptor beta chains from one specimen sequenced in a study of T cells expressing NK-cell markers. TCRdb reworked the 5' RACE reads into one entry per CDR3 protein, no DNA. The sample table includes about 460,000 distinct CDR3 sequences. The sequencing input was blood T cells: a sorted CD56 or NKG2C T cell subset, CD4+ or CD8+ T cells, or bulk PBMC T cells (not recorded which). These TCRs come from a woman between 50 and 59 years old in good health.

The chain carries TRBV6-1 and TRBJ2-1; TCRdb indicates TRBD1, and absent DNA this call remains unverified. Germline V gives CDR1 MNHNS, CDR2 SASEGT. The CDR3 spans 13 residues. This CDR3 reads CASSEGRGLKQFF.

The chain joins TRBV24-1 to TRBJ2-2; TCRdb returns TRBD1, unconfirmable since there is no DNA. The CDR3 has 15 amino acids. CDR1 is KGHDR and CDR2 is SFDVKD in the germline V gene. CDR3 loop: CATSAPRGSTGELFF.

The chain combines TRBV14 with TRBJ2-3; there is no DNA to check the TCRdb D call of TRBD1. The CDR3 loop spans 11 amino acids. Germline-derived CDR1 and CDR2 are SGHDN and FVKESK. The CDR3 protein is CASSPGGTQYF.

This chain joins TRBV5-1 and TRBJ2-1. Looked up from germline, CDR1 is SGHRS and CDR2 is YFSETQ. CDR3 length: 12 residues. CDR3 amino acids: CASSFGAFGRFF.

The V call is TRBV5-1, the J call TRBJ2-1; absent DNA, TCRdb's TRBD1 call cannot be checked. The CDR3 extends over 11 amino acids. Germline CDR1 reads SGHRS; CDR2 reads YFSETQ. CDR3 in amino acids: CASSLGGWQFF.

The rearrangement joins TRBV7-9 to TRBJ1-2. This CDR3 is built from 13 residues. Germline V gene sequence: CDR1 SEHNR, CDR2 FQNEAQ (reference sequence). The CDR3 reads CASSADLIIGYTF.

The chain carries TRBV7-2 and TRBJ1-4. Germline-derived CDR1 and CDR2 are SGHTA and FQGNSA. The CDR3 runs 15 residues. The CDR3 region is CASSVEPSTNEKLFF.

The chain carries TRBV5-5 and TRBJ2-5; without DNA, the TCRdb call of TRBD1 cannot be checked. CDR1 and CDR2 from the germline V gene are SGHKS and YYEKEE (reference sequence). The CDR3 consists of 16 residues. The CDR3 region is CASSLVLSQGGETQYF.

The V call is TRBV5-1, the J call TRBJ2-7; TCRdb's D call, TRBD1, is unchecked because there is no DNA. Germline V gene lookup returns CDR1 SGHRS and CDR2 YFSETQ. The CDR3 sequence is 15 residues long. CDR3: CASSTRTGPVTEQYF.

The CDR3 is CSARAGGLFNEQFF. This chain links TRBV20-1 with TRBJ2-1; checking the TCRdb D call of TRBD1 is not possible without DNA. CDR3 size: 14 residues. Per the germline V gene, CDR1 is DFQATT and CDR2 is SNEGSKA (reference sequence).

This sequence joins TRBV5-1 and TRBJ1-4. The CDR3 extends over 14 amino acids. Per the germline V gene, CDR1 is SGHRS and CDR2 is YFSETQ. CDR3 region: CASSFGATNEKLFF.

The chain uses TRBV3-1 and TRBJ1-1. Germline assignment: CDR1 LGHDT and CDR2 YNNKEL (reference sequence). This CDR3 has 11 amino acids. This chain's CDR3 is CASSQGTEAFF.

This chain connects TRBV11-2 to TRBJ2-3; TCRdb's D call, TRBD2, is unchecked because there is no DNA. The CDR3 spans 15 residues. CDR1 and CDR2 (germline): SGHAT, FQNNGV. The CDR3 here is CASSRAGGPGDTQYF.

The chain combines TRBV10-3 with TRBJ2-7. The CDR3 covers 12 residues. Germline V gene data show CDR1 as ENHRY and CDR2 as SYGVKD. CDR3 loop: CAISDARYEQYF.

The chain carries TRBV20-1 and TRBJ2-3; without DNA, the TCRdb call of TRBD2 cannot be checked. CDR1 is DFQATT, CDR2 SNEGSKA, per germline (reference sequence). This CDR3 is 15 amino acids long. CDR3 protein: CSASRSSVGTDTQYF.

The chain employs TRBV10-1 and TRBJ1-1. Per germline, CDR1 WNHNN and CDR2 SYGVQD (reference sequence). The CDR3 length is 14 residues. The CDR3 spells CASSESPFEPEAFF.

The CDR3 spells CASSAWGAEKLFF. J is TRBJ1-4 and V is TRBV5-6; as DNA is missing, the TRBD1 call by TCRdb cannot be tested. Germline V gene lookup returns CDR1 SGHDT and CDR2 YYEEEE. The CDR3 sequence is 13 residues long.

This chain joins TRBV30 and TRBJ1-2. The CDR3 is made up of 11 amino acids. CDR1 and CDR2 from the germline V gene are GTSNPN and SVGIG (reference sequence). This CDR3 is CAWSTRLDYTF.

The chain recombines TRBV19 with TRBJ2-1. The CDR3 sequence is 14 residues long. In germline, CDR1 is LNHDA, CDR2 SQIVND (reference sequence). The CDR3 sequence is CASSIALADNEQFF.